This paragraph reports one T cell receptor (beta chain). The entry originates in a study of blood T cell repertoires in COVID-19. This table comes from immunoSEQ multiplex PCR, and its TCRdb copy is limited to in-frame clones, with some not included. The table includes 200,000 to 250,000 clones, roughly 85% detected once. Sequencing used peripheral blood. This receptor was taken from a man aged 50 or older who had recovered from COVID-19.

The CDR3 nucleotides are TGTGCCAGCAGCTCCCGGGACAGTTTCACCGGGGAGCTGTTTTTT. This codes for CASSSRDSFTGELFF. The chain is built from TRBV7-2 and TRBJ2-2; 7 bases agree with TRBD1. CDR3 size: 15 residues. Germline CDR1 SGHTA, CDR2 FQGNSA. V shed 4 bases, J shed 4 bases, and the junction held 6 bases outside the gene matches.